Each of the 19 T cell receptor beta chains below was sequenced from the same sample in a study of shared clonotypes between healthy human individuals. Here immunoSEQ multiplex PCR was the method, and the copy in TCRdb shows in-frame clones only, minus some. The sample shows 950,000 to 1,200,000 clones, approximately 80% of them seen only once. The sample consisted of memory CD4+ T cells from PBMCs. Specified subset: CD45RA-negative fraction. The receptors here all came from a man between 18 and 29 years old in good health. Some clones in this sample may be carry-over from other donors' samples.

The chain employs TRBV11-2 and TRBJ2-7; D uncertain. Between the trimmed V and J ends, which lost 2 bases and 2 bases, there was a span of 7 bases. Germline-derived CDR1 and CDR2 are SGHAT and FQNNGV. The CDR3 has 13 amino acids. CDR3 in amino acids: CASSLLGAYEQYF. CDR3 coding DNA: TGTGCCAGCAGCTTACTGGGTGCCTACGAGCAGTACTTC.

V usage is TRBV5-1 and J usage is TRBJ2-5, with 7 bases lining up with TRBD1. The CDR3 contains 15 residues. Trimming removed 4 bases from V and 2 bases from J; junction bases left unmatched: 8. Germline values: CDR1 SGHRS, CDR2 YFSETQ. The CDR3 DNA sequence: TGCGCCAGCAGCGTGAATGACAGGGCACAAGAGACCCAGTACTTC. It translates to CASSVNDRAQETQYF.

As to this clone: This could be a read error, since a much larger clone is one nucleotide away. CDR3 residues: CASSPQPNTEAFF. In DNA, the CDR3 is TGTGCCAGCAGCCCGCAACCGAACACTGAAGCTTTCTTT. The chain joins TRBV16 to TRBJ1-1; D uncertain. Deletions cut 4 bases from V and 1 base from J, with 7 bases between. This CDR3 region has 13 residues. Per germline, CDR1 KGHSY and CDR2 FQNENV.

In its sample, this clone was seen a few times. The chain combines TRBV9 with TRBJ1-3; no clear D gene. CDR3 length: 15 residues. The ends were cut back, 4 bases at V and 2 bases at J, with 13 bases in the middle. CDR1 is SGDLS, CDR2 YYNGEE, per germline. CDR3 protein: CASSSQWTAGNTIYF. CDR3 DNA sequence: TGTGCCAGCAGCTCCCAGTGGACCGCTGGAAACACCATATATTTT.

The chain links TRBV5-6 to TRBJ1-4; TRBD1 is a possible D gene (6 bases). The germline gives CDR1 SGHDT, CDR2 YYEEEE. Trimming took 4 bases from V and 8 from J, leaving 21 bases between them. This CDR3 region has 16 residues. The CDR3 sequence is CASSQREQGRDEKLFF. The CDR3 DNA reads as TGTGCCAGCAGCCAAAGGGAACAGGGAAGAGACGAAAAACTGTTTTTT.

In the case of this clone: The same CDR3 is also encoded by other DNA sequences in this sample. This chain joins TRBV19 and TRBJ1-4, with D maybe TRBD1 (5 bases). The CDR3 covers 14 residues. Trimming took 4 bases from V and 0 from J, leaving 6 bases between them. CDR1 is LNHDA and CDR2 is SQIVND in the germline V gene (reference sequence). The CDR3 loop is CASSRGATNEKLFF. In DNA, the CDR3 is TGTGCCAGTAGTAGGGGGGCAACTAATGAAAAACTGTTTTTT.

The chain has TRBV5-1 and TRBJ1-4, with 9 bases lining up with TRBD1. V shed 3 bases and J 6 bases; nucleotides not matched to a gene: 3. The CDR3 loop spans 14 amino acids. Germline V gene lookup returns CDR1 SGHRS and CDR2 YFSETQ. The CDR3 is CASSSGQGDEKLFF. CDR3 in DNA: TGCGCCAGCAGCTCGGGACAGGGTGATGAAAAACTGTTTTTT.

The chain links TRBV18 to TRBJ2-1; D perhaps matches TRBD1 (6 bases). The V gene lost 0 bases and the J gene lost 7 bases, with 16 bases spanning the gap. The CDR3 extends over 16 amino acids. Germline assignment: CDR1 KGHSH and CDR2 LQKENI. CDR3 nucleotide sequence: TGTGCCAGCTCACCACCGAGCACAGGGTTTCAGAATGAGCAGTTCTTC. Protein product: CASSPPSTGFQNEQFF.

This sequence joins TRBV5-8 and TRBJ1-2; D remains unclear. The CDR3 is 16 residues long. With 3 bases removed from V and 8 bases from J, the gap between germline ends came to 23 bases. Germline lookup yields CDR1 SGHTS and CDR2 YDEGEE. The CDR3: CASSSPLESMALGYTF. Here the CDR3 DNA reads TGTGCCAGCAGCTCACCATTGGAATCTATGGCTCTGGGCTACACCTTC.

The V and J genes are TRBV30 and TRBJ2-3, with TRBD2 identical over 9 bases. Germline-derived CDR1 and CDR2 are GTSNPN and SVGIG (reference sequence). J lost 3 bases, V lost 7 bases, and 5 bases had no gene match. CDR3 length: 13 amino acids. CDR3 in DNA: TGTGCCTTTAGCGGGAGTGGTACAGATACGCAGTATTTT. Its translation is CAFSGSGTDTQYF. The full variable domain, in which reference TRBV30 and TRBJ2-3 provide the parts outside the CDR3, is SQTIHQWPATLVQPVGSPLSLECTVEGTSNPNLYWYRQAAGRGLQLLFYSVGIGQISSEVPQNLSASRPQDRQFILSSKKLLLSDSGFYLCAFSGSGTDTQYFGPGTRLTVL.

The rearrangement links TRBV30 to TRBJ2-4; D ambiguous. With 2 bases removed from V and 5 bases from J, the gap between germline ends came to 10 bases. Germline CDR1 reads GTSNPN; CDR2 reads SVGIG (reference sequence). This CDR3 region has 13 residues. The CDR3 spells CAWSPVFENIQYF. In DNA form, the CDR3 reads TGTGCCTGGAGTCCTGTTTTCGAAAACATTCAGTACTTC.

This chain links TRBV4-2 with TRBJ2-5; TRBD1 might be the D (6 bases). V was cut by 4 bases and J by 1 base, with 13 bases left in between. This CDR3 is 15 amino acids long. CDR1 and CDR2 from the germline V gene are LGHNA and YNFKEQ. The CDR3 spells CASSPLVGGQETQYF. The CDR3 DNA reads as TGTGCCAGCAGCCCTCTCGTAGGGGGCCAAGAGACCCAGTACTTC.

In nucleotides, the CDR3 is TGTGCCAGCAGCTTGTTAGCGGGAGGGACGCAGTTCTTC. It codes for CASSLLAGGTQFF. The chain employs TRBV7-3 and TRBJ2-1; 11 nucleotides line up with TRBD2. This CDR3 has 13 residues. V was pared by 3 bases and J by 12 bases, with 4 bases of the junction left unmatched. CDR1 and CDR2 (germline): SGHTA, FQGTGA. The full variable domain, completed using reference TRBV7-3 and TRBJ2-1, is GAGVSQTPSNKVTEKGKYVELRCDPISGHTALYWYRQSLGQGPEFLIYFQGTGAADDSGLPNDRFFAVRPEGSVSTLKIQRTERGDSAVYLCASSLLAGGTQFFGPGTRLTVL.

The J gene is TRBJ2-5, the V gene TRBV29-1; 8 nucleotides line up with TRBD1. The end of the DNA fits TRBJ2-7 better, so the J call may be wrong. The CDR3 runs to 13 residues. Germline V gene lookup returns CDR1 SQVTM and CDR2 ANQGSEA. DNA of the CDR3: TGCAGCGCCGGGACAGGAGAGCCCTACGAGCAGTACTTC. Residues: CSAGTGEPYEQYF.

This chain uses TRBV2 with TRBJ2-7; 9 nucleotides agree with TRBD1. Germline trimming cut 6 bases from V and 4 bases from J; bases unmatched to any gene: 4. The CDR3 has 13 residues. Germline V gene lookup returns CDR1 SNHLY and CDR2 FYNNEI. CDR3 protein: CASSHDRGYEQYF. The CDR3 DNA sequence: TGTGCCAGCAGCCACGACAGGGGGTACGAGCAGTACTTC. Complete variable domain (other parts from reference TRBV2 and TRBJ2-7): EPEVTQTPSHQVTQMGQEVILRCVPISNHLYFYWYRQILGQKVEFLVSFYNNEISEKSEIFDDQFSVERPDGSNFTLKIRSTKLEDSAMYFCASSHDRGYEQYFGPGTRLTVT.

This clone showed up just a few times. The chain carries TRBV30 and TRBJ2-4; the D gene is possibly TRBD1 (6 bases). The CDR3 extends over 15 amino acids. V lost 1 base, J lost 3 bases, and 13 bases lay in between. Looked up from germline, CDR1 is GTSNPN and CDR2 is SVGIG (reference sequence). Written as DNA, the CDR3 is TGTGCCTGGAGTGGGCTCGACAGGAACAAAAACATTCAGTACTTC. Translated, it gives CAWSGLDRNKNIQYF.

As to this clone: The sample carries other DNA sequences with the same CDR3. The V and J genes are TRBV2 and TRBJ2-3, with D perhaps matching TRBD2 (5 bases). The CDR3 totals 14 residues. Germline V gene lookup returns CDR1 SNHLY and CDR2 FYNNEI. Trimming stripped 7 bases from V and 0 bases from J, with 11 bases between. CDR3 bases: TGTGCCAGCACCCCGAGCGGTAGCACAGATACGCAGTATTTT. It translates to CASTPSGSTDTQYF.

The genes are TRBV4-1 and TRBJ2-7; 9 bases map to TRBD1. This CDR3 is built from 13 residues. V lost 6 bases to trimming and J lost 3 bases; unmatched junction nucleotides: 3. The germline V gene encodes CDR1 MGHRA and CDR2 YSYEKL. CDR3 nucleotide sequence: TGCGCCAGCAGAGGACAGGGGAGCTACGAGCAGTACTTC. Translating gives CASRGQGSYEQYF.

This sequence joins TRBV5-1 and TRBJ2-4; D tentatively fits TRBD1 or TRBD2 (6 bases each). Germline CDR1 SGHRS, CDR2 YFSETQ. The CDR3 is 20 amino acids. The germline V and J ends were trimmed by 4 bases and 0 bases, with 26 bases remaining between them. The CDR3 here is CASSPVGGGLGGLAKNIQYF. CDR3 sequence (DNA): TGCGCCAGCAGCCCCGTAGGGGGAGGATTAGGGGGGCTAGCCAAAAACATTCAGTACTTC.